Presented here are 21 T cell receptor beta chains from one specimen sequenced in a study of blood T cell repertoires in COVID-19. Using immunoSEQ multiplex PCR, the repertoire was profiled, and TCRdb retains in-frame clones only, with some absent. The table lists about 13,000 clones, 86% of them singletons. What was sequenced was peripheral blood. The source of these receptors is an elderly man with acute or convalescent COVID-19.

The rearrangement joins TRBV3-1 (or the pseudogene TRBV3-2) to TRBJ2-6, with TRBD2 matching over 10 bases. This CDR3 comprises 17 residues. Germline trimming cut 4 bases from V and 2 bases from J; bases unmatched to any gene: 5. CDR1 and CDR2 from the germline V gene are LGHDT and YNNKEL (reference sequence). The CDR3 region has the DNA TGTGCCAGCAGCCGGCCTAGCGGGGGCGCTGGGGCCAACGTCCTGACTTTC. This codes for CASSRPSGGAGANVLTF.

The chain employs TRBV6-2 or TRBV6-3 and TRBJ1-6, with a weak D call TRBD1 (5 bases). The CDR3 extends over 15 amino acids. Germline values: CDR1 MNHEY, CDR2 SVGEGT. V was trimmed by 6 bases and J by 9 bases, leaving 18 bases between them. CDR3: CASSVQGRESSPLHF. CDR3 DNA: TGTGCCAGCAGCGTTCAGGGAAGGGAAAGTTCACCCCTCCACTTT.

This clone was counted only a few times. The V call is TRBV5-1, the J call TRBJ2-3; possible D gene TRBD2, 5 bases. The CDR3 has 14 amino acids. Trimming shortened V by 0 bases and J by 2 bases, and 7 bases separated the two germline ends. Germline CDR1 and CDR2: SGHRS and YFSETQ. CDR3 nucleotide sequence: TGCGCCAGCAGCTTGGGGACTCTCACAGATACGCAGTATTTT. Translation: CASSLGTLTDTQYF.

The sample holds one count of this clone. This chain joins TRBV4-2 and TRBJ2-3, with 8 positions matching TRBD2. Losses at the gene ends were 4 bases for V and 1 base for J; bases not matched to a gene: 16. This CDR3 region has 19 residues. Germline CDR1 reads LGHNA; CDR2 reads YNFKEQ. The CDR3: CASSPLISGAFGGTDTQYF. DNA of the CDR3: TGTGCCAGCAGCCCCCTTATTAGCGGGGCTTTTGGTGGCACAGATACGCAGTATTTT.

The chain has TRBV5-6 and TRBJ2-4, with TRBD2 identical over 10 bases. The length of the CDR3 is 18 residues. V lost 5 bases to trimming and J lost 6 bases; unmatched junction nucleotides: 17. Germline CDR1 and CDR2: SGHDT and YYEEEE. CDR3 sequence reads: CASRLHGPGLATGNIQYF. The CDR3 DNA follows: TGTGCCAGCAGACTACACGGGCCGGGACTAGCGACCGGAAACATTCAGTACTTC.

V gene TRBV11-2 combines with J gene TRBJ1-1, with 8 bases matching TRBD1. The CDR3 totals 18 residues. Per the germline V gene, CDR1 is SGHAT and CDR2 is FQNNGV. V gave up 5 bases and J gave up 6 bases; unmatched junction bases: 20. CDR3 sequence: CASSGLRGRGQRMSEAFF. In nucleotides, the CDR3 is TGTGCCAGCAGCGGCCTTCGGGGCAGGGGGCAACGAATGTCTGAAGCTTTCTTT.

This sequence joins TRBV5-1 and TRBJ2-3; TRBD1 matches at 11 bases. The CDR3 spans 18 residues. Germline loops: CDR1 SGHRS, CDR2 YFSETQ. V gave up 1 base and J gave up 1 base; unmatched junction bases: 8. CDR3 loop: CASSLPGQGARGTDTQYF. As DNA, the CDR3 is TGCGCCAGCAGCTTGCCCGGACAGGGGGCACGGGGCACAGATACGCAGTATTTT.

This chain links TRBV3-1 (or the pseudogene TRBV3-2) with TRBJ1-1; D unclear. V was shortened by 1 base and J by 7 bases, with 13 bases between the two germline ends. Germline CDR1 and CDR2: LGHDT and YNNKEL (reference sequence). This CDR3 spans 14 amino acids. The CDR3: CASSQGRYGLEAFF. CDR3 DNA: TGTGCCAGCAGCCAAGGGAGGTACGGGCTTGAAGCTTTCTTT.

This chain links TRBV3-1 (or the pseudogene TRBV3-2) with TRBJ2-1; the D gene is possibly TRBD1 (6 bases). The CDR3 totals 14 residues. V was clipped by 10 bases and J by 5 bases, with 18 bases between them. Germline V gene data show CDR1 as LGHDT and CDR2 as YNNKEL (reference sequence). The CDR3 spells CATSSDSGNNEQFF. CDR3 DNA sequence: TGTGCCACCTCCTCGGACAGTGGGAACAATGAGCAGTTCTTC.

The chain uses TRBV7-2 and TRBJ2-1, with D possibly being TRBD1 (6 bases). V lost 4 bases, J lost 4 bases, and 17 bases lay in between. Germline V gives CDR1 SGHTA, CDR2 FQGNSA. The CDR3 contains 16 residues. CDR3 nucleotides: TGTGCCAGCAGCTCTAGGGGGTGGAAGCCTTACAATGAGCAGTTCTTC. This sequence encodes CASSSRGWKPYNEQFF.

CDR3: CAWSVLGGAGEAFF. The CDR3 coding sequence is TGTGCCTGGAGTGTATTGGGGGGAGCGGGTGAAGCTTTCTTT. The V and J genes are TRBV30 and TRBJ1-1; possibly TRBD1 for D (5 bases). Germline loops: CDR1 GTSNPN, CDR2 SVGIG (reference sequence). The germline V and J ends were trimmed by 0 bases and 7 bases, with 15 bases remaining between them. The CDR3 totals 14 residues.

The chain uses TRBV10-2 and TRBJ2-2; TRBD1 agrees at 7 bases. In germline, CDR1 is WSHSY, CDR2 SAAADI. The CDR3 contains 16 residues. Trimming took 10 bases from V and 1 from J; bases not matched to a gene: 12. CDR3 region: CATSTWDSRNTGELFF. Here the CDR3 DNA reads TGCGCCACTTCAACCTGGGACAGTCGGAACACCGGGGAGCTGTTTTTT.

This clone was recorded a few times. V usage is TRBV5-1 and J usage is TRBJ2-1; tentatively, D is TRBD2 (5 bases). The V gene's germline CDR1 is SGHRS and CDR2 YFSETQ. The V and J ends lost 0 bases and 10 bases respectively, with 17 bases between them. The CDR3 has 15 residues. The CDR3 nucleotides are TGCGCCAGCAGCTTGGACGGAACTAGTATCGGCGAGCAGTTCTTC. Translation gives CASSLDGTSIGEQFF.

This clone was recorded only once. The chain recombines TRBV2 with TRBJ2-7, with 7 bases matching TRBD2. Trimming at V came to 4 bases and at J to 6 bases, leaving 6 bases not matched to a gene. The CDR3 has 13 residues. Germline CDR1 reads SNHLY; CDR2 reads FYNNEI. The CDR3 spells CASSVSGGSEQYF. Written as DNA, the CDR3 is TGTGCCAGCAGTGTGTCGGGGGGATCCGAGCAGTACTTC. Complete variable domain (other parts from reference TRBV2 and TRBJ2-7): EPEVTQTPSHQVTQMGQEVILRCVPISNHLYFYWYRQILGQKVEFLVSFYNNEISEKSEIFDDQFSVERPDGSNFTLKIRSTKLEDSAMYFCASSVSGGSEQYFGPGTRLTVT.

The chain's CDR3 is CATSLRTSGRSGELFF. CDR3 DNA sequence: TGTGCCACCAGCCTACGGACTAGCGGGAGGTCCGGGGAGCTGTTTTTT. This chain connects TRBV15 to TRBJ2-2; TRBD2 matches at 14 bases. J was trimmed by 6 bases and V by 5 bases; bases with no gene match: 5. Germline loops: CDR1 LNHNV, CDR2 YYDKDF (reference sequence). CDR3 length: 16 amino acids.

The CDR3 DNA reads TGTGCCAGCAGTTTAGGGGAGGTGAACACTGAAGCTTTCTTT. It specifies CASSLGEVNTEAFF. This sequence joins TRBV2 and TRBJ1-1; the D gene is possibly TRBD1 (5 bases). Trimming left V 5 bases short and J 0 bases short, with 10 bases between. The CDR3 has 14 residues. Germline CDR1 and CDR2: SNHLY and FYNNEI.

The chain is built from TRBV6-5 and TRBJ2-2; the match to TRBD2 covers 7 bases. Per the germline V gene, CDR1 is MNHEY and CDR2 is SVGAGI. Unmatched junction bases numbered 4, after V lost 6 bases and J lost 3 bases. The CDR3 loop spans 14 amino acids. CDR3 in amino acids: CASRWREYTGELFF. DNA for the CDR3: TGTGCCAGCAGGTGGCGGGAGTACACCGGGGAGCTGTTTTTT.

This sequence joins TRBV2 and TRBJ2-7; TRBD2 matches 15 bases. The CDR3 loop spans 18 amino acids. Unmatched junction bases numbered 13, after V lost 6 bases and J lost 4 bases. Germline V gives CDR1 SNHLY, CDR2 FYNNEI. This CDR3 is CASSSPGGLAGGGYEQYF. DNA for the CDR3: TGTGCCAGCAGCTCCCCGGGGGGACTAGCGGGAGGCGGGTACGAGCAGTACTTC.

The count of this clone is one. This chain links TRBV13 with TRBJ1-2; 8 bases map to TRBD1. The CDR3 extends over 14 amino acids. CDR1 is PRHDT, CDR2 FYEKMQ, per germline (reference sequence). The trim removed 5 bases at V and 6 bases at J, leaving 8 bases unmatched. The CDR3 bases are TGTGCCAGCAGCCGCGGACAGGGAAGCGATGGCTACACCTTC. It specifies CASSRGQGSDGYTF.

This clone came up once. The chain joins TRBV27 to TRBJ2-5; 7 nucleotides agree with TRBD2. The CDR3 totals 16 residues. CDR1 MNHEY and CDR2 SMNVEV come from the germline V gene (reference sequence). J lost 5 bases, V lost 3 bases, and 12 bases had no gene match. CDR3 protein: CASSLGQVLSGETQYF. In nucleotides, the CDR3 is TGTGCCAGCAGTTTGGGTCAGGTTCTTAGCGGGGAGACCCAGTACTTC.

This clone has a single count. The chain couples TRBV29-1 to TRBJ1-1; D gene unclear. The germline gives CDR1 SQVTM, CDR2 ANQGSEA. The V end lost 6 bases, the J end lost 1 base, and 12 bases lay between the germline ends. The CDR3 sequence is 13 residues long. Written as DNA, the CDR3 is TGCAGCGTAAGACACACATCGAACACTGAAGCTTTCTTT. Amino acids: CSVRHTSNTEAFF.